The subject of this entry is one T cell receptor beta chain. An end of the junction differs from the germline gene, which may be a read error. The germline V gene encodes CDR1 SSHAT and CDR2 FNYEAQ (reference sequence). The CDR3 extends over 16 amino acids. Generated by immunoSEQ multiplex PCR, the TCRdb table keeps only in-frame clones and is missing some. The repertoire holds 250,000 or so clones, with roughly 84% as singletons. Membership in each cohort depended on participant-reported clinical history. Among Cohort 3 donors, those recovered had two negative PCRs, clearance, or symptom resolution. This sample stems from a study of blood T cell repertoires in COVID-19. About the study: Samples of COVID-19 (acute and convalescent) were obtained from the United States, Italy and Spain. Sources were T cells, B-cell-depleted T cells, or PBMCs; the material itself was cDNA or gDNA.

The TCR originated in a man in his fifties who had recovered from COVID-19. The chain recombines TRBV7-7 with TRBJ2-2; 10 bases match TRBD2. Sequenced material: PBMCs or T cells enriched from blood (not recorded which). The CDR3 sequence is CASSSAGGPNTGELFF. CDR3 in DNA: TGTGCTAGCAGCTCAGCGGGAGGGCCGAACACCGGGGAGCTGTTTTTT.